The T cell receptor (beta chain) under discussion was sequenced for a study of CD8+CD57+ T cells in acquired aplastic anemia (dated by TCRdb to the late 2010s). For the wider study: Extracted DNA from sorted CD4+ and CD8+ cells averaged around 3.5 ug, ranging from about 0.18 to 27.4 ug. CD8+CD57+ expansion was defined as frequency above the mean frequency observed in healthy subjects. The research as a whole found: CD8+ Simpson's diversity did not differ significantly between patients and healthy controls (P=0.060). Roughly 30 CD8+ CDR3 sequences were found to be shared between patients and controls, but these sequences appeared to be highly expressed in patients and within the immunodominant clones of the patients.

Genomic DNA was used as template for profiling of TCR beta VDJ combinations and CDR3 sequences. An Illumina HiSeq 2000 was the platform used for TCR repertoire sequencing. The paper's data handling went like this. Repertoires were assessed using TRBV/TRBJ rearrangement plots, CDR3 size and DJ length profiles, and Simpson's diversity index. The most abundant DNA sequence in the deep sequencing data was taken as the immunodominant clone. CDR3 amino acid sequences were screened for sharing across subjects and compared with published repertoires and the VDJdb database. TCRdb reran the public reads through fastp at Q25 and MiXCR, keeping productive beta chains. Each entry merges the rows of one CDR3 protein and shows their most common DNA and genes. TCRdb, not the original authors, processed these V and J calls. In all, the sample holds under 200,000 distinct CDR3 sequences, and 48% of those were seen once. About 9.5% of the sample comes from the top ten.

Trimmed from V: 9 bases; trimmed from J: 0 bases; junction bases lacking a gene match: 9. For CDR1 and CDR2, the germline V gene lists SGDLS and YYNGEE. The CDR3 runs 14 amino acids, cysteine and phenylalanine included. Here the CDR3 DNA is all that survives: 42 bases in frame from base 1. Expansion of CD8+CD57+ cells had been shown by flow cytometry in the patients chosen for sequencing. Every patient had severe acquired aplastic anemia, diagnosed using the International Study of Aplastic Anemia and Agranulocytosis and Camitta criteria. Patients had received no therapy at the time of blood sampling. In the study, sorted CD4+ and CD8+ blood T cells from patients with severe aplastic anemia and from healthy subjects underwent deep sequencing of TCR repertoires. In the USA, patient enrollment took place under clinicaltrials.gov protocols 00001620, 01623167, 00001397, 00071045, 00081523 and 00961064. Ficoll-Paque density gradient centrifugation was used to isolate peripheral blood mononuclear cells. CD4+ and CD8+ T cells were sorted by FACS or magnetic beads before DNA extraction.

This clonotype was detected only once. The antigen this receptor binds is unknown. Base qualities were left out, and no much larger clone turns up one base away. A single read constitutes weak evidence. The V gene is TRBV9 and the J gene is TRBJ2-7; 7 middle bases align to TRBD1. The specimen sequenced was sorted CD4+, CD8+, or CD8+CD57+ T cells (not recorded which) from PBMCs. This TCR was recovered from a human donor with aplastic anemia. The nucleotide sequence is TGTGCCATCAGTGAGAGGGACAGCTCCTACGAGCAGTACTTC. The resulting protein is CAISERDSSYEQYF.